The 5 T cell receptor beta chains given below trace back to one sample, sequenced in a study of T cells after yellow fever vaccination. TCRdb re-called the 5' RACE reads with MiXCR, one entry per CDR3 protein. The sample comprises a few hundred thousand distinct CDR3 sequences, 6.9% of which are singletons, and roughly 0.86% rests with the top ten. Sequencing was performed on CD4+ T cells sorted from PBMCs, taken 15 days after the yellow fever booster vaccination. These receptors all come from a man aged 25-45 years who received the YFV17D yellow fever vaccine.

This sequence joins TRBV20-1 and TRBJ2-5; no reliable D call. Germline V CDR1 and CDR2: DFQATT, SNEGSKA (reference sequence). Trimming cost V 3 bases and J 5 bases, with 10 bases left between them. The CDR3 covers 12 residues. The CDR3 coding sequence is TGCAGTGCTAGCAGAGCCCAGGAGACCCAGTACTTC. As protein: CSASRAQETQYF.

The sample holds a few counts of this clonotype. CDR3 nucleotides: TGTGCCAGCTCACCACAAGGCGGGAGGGCCGGCTACGAGCAGTACTTC. Its translation: CASSPQGGRAGYEQYF. This chain links TRBV18 with TRBJ2-7; 9 nucleotides align to TRBD2. This CDR3 comprises 16 residues. With V trimmed by 1 base and J by 3 bases, 7 bases remained unmatched. Germline loops: CDR1 KGHSH, CDR2 LQKENI.

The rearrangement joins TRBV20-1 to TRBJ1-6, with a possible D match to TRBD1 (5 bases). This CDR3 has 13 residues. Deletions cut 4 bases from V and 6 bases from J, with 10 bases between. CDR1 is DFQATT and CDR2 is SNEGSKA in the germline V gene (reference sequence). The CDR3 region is CSATRDPNSPLHF. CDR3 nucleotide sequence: TGCAGTGCTACTAGGGACCCTAATTCACCCCTCCACTTT.

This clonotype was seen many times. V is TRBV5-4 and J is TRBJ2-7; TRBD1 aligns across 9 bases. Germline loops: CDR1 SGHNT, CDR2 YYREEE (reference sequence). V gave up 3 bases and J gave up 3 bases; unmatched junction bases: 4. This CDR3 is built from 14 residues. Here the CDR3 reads CASSSQGARYEQYF. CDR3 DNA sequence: TGTGCCAGCAGCTCACAGGGGGCGCGCTACGAGCAGTACTTC.

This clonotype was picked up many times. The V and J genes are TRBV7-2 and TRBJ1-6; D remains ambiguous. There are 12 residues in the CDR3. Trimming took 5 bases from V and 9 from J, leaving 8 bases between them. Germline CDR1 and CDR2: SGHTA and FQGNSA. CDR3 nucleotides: TGTGCCAGCAGCAATCGGACTTCACCCCTCCACTTT. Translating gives CASSNRTSPLHF.